This TCR beta chain was recorded in a study of blood T cell repertoires in COVID-19. CDR1 MDHEN and CDR2 SYDVKM come from the germline V gene. Trimming shortened V by 7 bases and J by 4 bases, and 15 bases separated the two germline ends. The CDR3 is made up of 14 amino acids. Some clones are missing from TCRdb's copy, which holds only in-frame ones; the method was immunoSEQ multiplex PCR. This sample yields approximately 260,000 clones, of which approximately 92% are seen a single time; about 4.6% belongs to the top ten. The rearrangement uses TRBV28 and TRBJ2-3; D is perhaps TRBD1 (6 bases). Sequenced input: peripheral blood. The sequence was obtained from a woman aged 40 to 55 who had recovered from COVID-19. CDR3 in amino acids: CASTPGGSADTQYF. DNA of the CDR3: TGTGCCAGCACCCCTGGGGGCAGCGCAGATACGCAGTATTTT.